The T cell receptor beta chain under discussion was sequenced for a study of response to subunit inactivated influenza vaccine. Germline CDR1 SQVTM, CDR2 ANQGSEA. J gave up 1 base and V 3 bases, and 2 bases lay outside the gene matches. This CDR3 is 13 amino acids long. This clonotype appeared many times. Its specificity is not known. The study's findings and limits: The authors proposed limited new T cell recruitment per seasonal influenza vaccination.

One entry per CDR3 protein results from TCRdb running MiXCR on the RT-PCR reads. In the table there are about 190,000 distinct CDR3 sequences, about 15% of which are singletons. Sequenced material: CD8+ T cells sorted from PBMCs, taken 4 to 6 days after vaccination. The receptor's source is a man aged 45-65 years who received an inactivated influenza vaccine. The chain carries TRBV29-1 and TRBJ2-5; 7 nucleotides agree with TRBD1. The CDR3 is CSVERDSQETQYF. Written as DNA, the CDR3 is TGCAGCGTTGAGAGGGACAGCCAAGAGACCCAGTACTTC.